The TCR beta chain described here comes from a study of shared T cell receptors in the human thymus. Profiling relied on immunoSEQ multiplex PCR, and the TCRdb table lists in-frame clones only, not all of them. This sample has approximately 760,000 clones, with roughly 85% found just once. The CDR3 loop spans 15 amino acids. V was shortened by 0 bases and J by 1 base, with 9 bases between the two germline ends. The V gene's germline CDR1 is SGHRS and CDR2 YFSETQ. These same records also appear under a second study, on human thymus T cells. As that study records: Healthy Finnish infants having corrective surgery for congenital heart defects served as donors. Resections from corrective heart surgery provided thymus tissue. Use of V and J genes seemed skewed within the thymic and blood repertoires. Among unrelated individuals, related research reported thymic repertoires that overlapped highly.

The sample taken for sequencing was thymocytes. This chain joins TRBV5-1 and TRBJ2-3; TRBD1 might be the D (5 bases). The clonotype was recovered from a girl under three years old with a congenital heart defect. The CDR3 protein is CASSLVGRGTDTQYF. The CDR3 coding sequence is TGCGCCAGCAGCTTGGTAGGCAGGGGCACAGATACGCAGTATTTT.